The TCR beta chain under discussion was sequenced for a study of T cells in Graves' hyperthyroidism and ophthalmopathy (dated by TCRdb to about 2019). General notes on the study: Peripheral blood was collected at initial diagnosis, before any treatment. To identify TCR V-J signatures that set the groups apart, the researchers used a discovery cohort of approximately 98 patients, made up of around 42 with Graves' ophthalmopathy and 55 to 65 with stable Graves' hyperthyroidism. Prospective prediction of ophthalmopathy was tested in an independent validation cohort of approximately 19 hyperthyroidism patients and around 16 patients who later progressed to ophthalmopathy. For training and testing, the 100 or so patients in the discovery cohort were randomly divided in a 7:3 ratio. Thyroid tissue and blood T-cell repertoires from roughly six Graves' hyperthyroidism patients were also compared in the study. After sampling, hyperthyroidism patients received methimazole starting at 30 mg daily, and ophthalmopathy patients received high-dose intravenous methylprednisolone. The paper reports TCR Vbeta CDR3 sequencing of over 120 peripheral blood samples: under 45 ophthalmopathy, around 80 hyperthyroidism and roughly 17 progressor patients.

The TCR beta CDR3 regions were amplified from the RNA transcripts. For the first round of RT-PCR on the TCR CDR3, the HTBI primer set was used together with the Qiagen OneStep RT-PCR kit. A second multiplex PCR round built the libraries, followed by size selection and purification. The libraries were sequenced on an Illumina HiSeq2000 using paired-end 100 bp reads. Per the original workflow: SOAPnuke was used to process the raw data, throwing out any read that contained adapters or uncalled bases, had a mean Phred below 15, or lacked an exact constant-primer or identifier match. COPE v1.2.5 was used to merge high-quality paired reads, and clonotypes were defined as unique nucleotide sequences. MiTCR v1.1 was used to align the clonotypes against IMGT TRBV, TRBD and TRBJ reference segments. The analysis was restricted to V-J combinations with a frequency above 0.0001, which together covered 99.2% of the repertoires. The TCS score was defined as the ratio of F50 (clonal expansion) to E x V (chaos), calculated using BLOSUM62-based TCRdist between CDR3 peptides within each V-J. Welch's t-statistics and random forest reduced 514 V-J features to roughly 13, which were used in a naive Bayes classifier (R e1071). TCRdb itself trimmed the public reads at Q25 with fastp, ran MiXCR and retained productive beta chains. A single entry per CDR3 protein holds the most common genes and DNA from its merged rows. The V and J calls were not made by the authors but by TCRdb's processing. Here the sample has 350,000 or so distinct CDR3 sequences; about a sixth occur a single time. The ten largest clonotypes hold 30% to 35% of the sample.

The paper as a whole reports these results and caveats: In validation, the model predicted progression to ophthalmopathy with 65% to 71% sensitivity and over 72% specificity, a median of 6.5 months before onset. A 13 V-J signature model separated ophthalmopathy from stable hyperthyroidism, with around 88% sensitivity and 81% to 82% specificity in cross-validation and 80%/75% in testing. Most expanded thyroid clonotypes (frequency above 0.001) were also detected in blood, suggesting blood repertoires may reflect thyroid immune responses. No statistical method was used to set the sample size in advance, and investigators knew the group allocation.

This clonotype was counted a few times. What antigen it recognizes has not been identified. Per-base qualities were not stored, and no clone one base away is much larger. The hyperthyroidism patients were between 18 and 65 years old and newly diagnosed, with a disease duration of less than 2 months. Patients with uncontrolled infections, other autoimmune diseases, pregnancy or lactation were excluded. Diagnoses were based on clinical symptoms, serum thyroxine and TRAb, thyroid ultrasound and orbital computed tomography. Blood from progressor patients was drawn when they were first diagnosed with hyperthyroidism, before any ophthalmopathy symptoms appeared. Ficoll-Paque density gradient centrifugation was used to isolate PBMCs from 9.5 to 10 ml of fresh peripheral blood. Progressor patients were initially diagnosed with Graves' hyperthyroidism and developed ophthalmopathy during follow-up. Total RNA was extracted with Trizol reagent, and quality was checked on an Agilent 2100 Bioanalyzer.

Sequenced material: blood. This receptor was obtained from a woman aged 25-40 years with Graves' hyperthyroidism that later progressed to Graves' ophthalmopathy.

The sequenced DNA is TGTGCCAGCAGCCAAGGGACACAGTATAATTCACCCCTCCACTTT. This encodes CASSQGTQYNSPLHF. Recombination linked TRBV3-1 to TRBJ1-6; the D gene is possibly TRBD1, with 5 bases matching. The trim is 1 base for V and 4 bases for J, with a gap of 8 bases between the germline ends. Reading the germline V gene (reference sequence) gives CDR1 LGHDT and CDR2 YNNKEL. Counted from cysteine to phenylalanine, this CDR3 has 15 amino acids. Kept here is only the CDR3 DNA, which spans 45 bases and is read in frame from base 1.